The subject of this entry is one TCR beta chain. Its antigen is not known. These data come from a study of cytomegalovirus exposure and HLA in healthy donors. Points from the study as a whole: In a later analysis, TCR beta V- and J-gene trimming was associated with a missense DCLRE1C variant.

The PCR contained 60 Vbeta and 13 Jbeta primers. Clones were sequenced by immunoSEQ multiplex PCR, and TCRdb holds only the in-frame ones, with some missing. The sample includes fewer than 130,000 clones, around 80% of them seen just once. The CDR3 covers 15 residues. Trimming removed 5 bases from V and 6 bases from J; junction bases left unmatched: 13. Germline values: CDR1 MNHEY, CDR2 SMNVEV (reference sequence). The TCR was taken from a woman in her sixties in good health and CMV-seropositive. The chain has TRBV27 and TRBJ2-7; the match to TRBD1 covers 7 bases. Input material: PBMCs. The CDR3 is CASSILQGSVREQYF. The DNA for the CDR3 is TGTGCCAGCAGTATATTACAGGGGTCTGTACGCGAGCAGTACTTC.